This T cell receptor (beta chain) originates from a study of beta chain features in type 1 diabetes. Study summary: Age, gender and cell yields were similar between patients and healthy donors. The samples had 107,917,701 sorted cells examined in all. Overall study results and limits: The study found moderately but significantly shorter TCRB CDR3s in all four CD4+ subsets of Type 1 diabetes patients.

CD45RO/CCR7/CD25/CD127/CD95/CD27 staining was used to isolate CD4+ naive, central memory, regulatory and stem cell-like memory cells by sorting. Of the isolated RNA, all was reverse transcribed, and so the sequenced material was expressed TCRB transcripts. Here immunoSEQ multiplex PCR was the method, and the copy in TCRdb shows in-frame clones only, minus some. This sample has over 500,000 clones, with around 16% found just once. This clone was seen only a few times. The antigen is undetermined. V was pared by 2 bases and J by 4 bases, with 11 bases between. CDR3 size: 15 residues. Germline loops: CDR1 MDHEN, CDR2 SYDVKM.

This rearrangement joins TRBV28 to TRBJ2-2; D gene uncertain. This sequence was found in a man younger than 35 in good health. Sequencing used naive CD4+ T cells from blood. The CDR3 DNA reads TGTGCCAGCAGTTTACAATGGCACTCCACCGGGGAGCTGTTTTTT. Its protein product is CASSLQWHSTGELFF.